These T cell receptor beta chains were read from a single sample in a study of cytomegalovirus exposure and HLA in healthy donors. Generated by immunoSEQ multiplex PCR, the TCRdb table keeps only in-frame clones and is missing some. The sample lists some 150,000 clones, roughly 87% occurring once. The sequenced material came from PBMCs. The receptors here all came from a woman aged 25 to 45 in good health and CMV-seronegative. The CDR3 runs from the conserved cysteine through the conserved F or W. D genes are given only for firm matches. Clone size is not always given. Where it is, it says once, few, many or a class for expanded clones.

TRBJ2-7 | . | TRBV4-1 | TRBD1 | CASSPLDRGDYEQYF | TGCGCCAGCAGCCCCCTAGACAGGGGGGACTACGAGCAGTACTTC
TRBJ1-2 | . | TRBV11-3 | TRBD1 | CASSSSTGTGTYGYTF | TGTGCCAGCAGTTCTAGTACCGGGACAGGGACATATGGCTACACCTTC
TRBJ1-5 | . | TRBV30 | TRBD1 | CAWDPGQFNQPQHF | TGTGCCTGGGACCCGGGACAGTTCAATCAGCCCCAGCATTTT
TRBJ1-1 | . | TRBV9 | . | CASRRGTEAFF | TGTGCCAGCAGACGCGGCACTGAAGCTTTCTTT
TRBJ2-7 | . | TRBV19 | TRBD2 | CASSIALAGGYPYEQYF | TGTGCCAGTAGTATCGCCCTAGCGGGAGGATATCCCTACGAGCAGTACTTC
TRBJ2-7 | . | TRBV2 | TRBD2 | CASRGGYEQYF | TGTGCCAGCCGGGGGGGCTACGAGCAGTACTTC
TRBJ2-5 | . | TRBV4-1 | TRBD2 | CASSFALAGGFSQYF | TGCGCCAGCAGCTTCGCGCTAGCGGGAGGTTTCTCCCAGTACTTC
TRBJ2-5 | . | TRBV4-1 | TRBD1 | CASSQDNRGFGEETQYF | TGCGCCAGCAGCCAAGATAACAGGGGGTTTGGGGAAGAGACCCAGTACTTC
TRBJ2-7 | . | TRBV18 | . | CASSLRQAYEQYF | TGTGCCAGCTCACTTCGACAGGCCTACGAGCAGTACTTC
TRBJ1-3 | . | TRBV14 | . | CASSRETGSGNTIYF | TGTGCCAGCAGCCGGGAGACAGGCTCTGGAAACACCATATATTTT
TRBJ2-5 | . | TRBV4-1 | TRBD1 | CASSQALTGGKTQYF | TGCGCCAGCAGCCAGGCTTTGACAGGGGGAAAGACCCAGTACTTC
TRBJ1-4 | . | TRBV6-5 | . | CASRPATNEKLFF | TGTGCCAGCAGACCGGCAACTAATGAAAAACTGTTTTTT
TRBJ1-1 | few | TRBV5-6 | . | CASSLAYTEAFF | TGTGCCAGCAGCTTGGCCTACACTGAAGCTTTCTTT
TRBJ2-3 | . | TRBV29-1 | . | CSVRGSRAGLSTDTQYF | TGCAGCGTGAGGGGGTCGAGAGCCGGATTAAGCACAGATACGCAGTATTTT
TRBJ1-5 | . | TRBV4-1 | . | CASSQYRVWGNQPQHF | TGCGCCAGCAGCCAATATCGGGTGTGGGGCAATCAGCCCCAGCATTTT
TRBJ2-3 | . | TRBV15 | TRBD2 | CATSSQSGTRGSDTQYF | TGTGCCACCAGCTCTCAATCAGGGACTAGAGGTTCAGATACGCAGTATTTT
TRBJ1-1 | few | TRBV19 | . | CASSIRRVNTEVFF | TGTGCCAGTAGTATTAGACGGGTGAACACTGAAGTTTTCTTT
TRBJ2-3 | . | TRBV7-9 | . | CASPEGGFHSTDTQYF | TGTGCCAGCCCCGAGGGTGGTTTTCATTCCACAGATACGCAGTATTTT
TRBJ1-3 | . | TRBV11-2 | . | CASSLEALGNTIYF | TGTGCCAGCAGCTTAGAGGCCCTGGGAAACACCATATATTTT
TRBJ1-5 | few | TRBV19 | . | CASREQGFQPQHF | TGTGCCAGTAGAGAACAGGGATTTCAGCCCCAGCATTTT
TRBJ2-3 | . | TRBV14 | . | CASSPGLPTDTQYF | TGTGCCAGCAGCCCGGGACTTCCCACAGATACGCAGTATTTT
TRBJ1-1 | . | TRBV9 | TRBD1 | CASSVVDRGAEAFF | TGTGCCAGCAGCGTAGTAGACAGGGGGGCTGAAGCTTTCTTT
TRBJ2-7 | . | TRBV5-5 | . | CASSSSPGTYEQYF | TGTGCCAGCAGCTCCTCCCCCGGGACCTACGAGCAGTACTTC
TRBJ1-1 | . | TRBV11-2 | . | CASSLDGGWSTEAFF | TGTGCCAGCAGCTTAGATGGCGGGTGGAGCACTGAAGCTTTCTTT
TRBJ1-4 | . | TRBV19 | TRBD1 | CASRLGTGREKLFF | TGTGCCAGTAGGTTGGGGACAGGGAGAGAAAAACTGTTTTTT
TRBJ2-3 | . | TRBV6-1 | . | CASIPSRPHTDTQYF | TGTGCCAGCATTCCTAGCCGCCCCCACACAGATACGCAGTATTTT
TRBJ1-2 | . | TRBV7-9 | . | CASSWREGNYGYTF | TGTGCCAGCAGCTGGAGGGAGGGCAACTATGGCTACACCTTC
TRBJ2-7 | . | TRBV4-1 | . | CASSFQQVSYEQYF | TGCGCCAGCAGCTTTCAACAGGTATCCTACGAGCAGTACTTC
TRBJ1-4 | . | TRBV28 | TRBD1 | CASSPQPGGNEKLFF | TGTGCCAGCAGTCCACAACCAGGGGGTAATGAAAAACTGTTTTTT
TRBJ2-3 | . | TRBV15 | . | CATSRDLSGPSTDTQYF | TGTGCCACCAGCAGAGATCTCAGCGGCCCTAGCACAGATACGCAGTATTTT
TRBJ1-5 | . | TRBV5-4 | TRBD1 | CASSLGRDRGSRQPQHF | TGTGCCAGCAGCTTGGGGCGGGACAGGGGCTCGAGGCAGCCCCAGCATTTT
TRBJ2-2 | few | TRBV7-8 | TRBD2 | CASSFSVAGGPQGELFF | TGTGCCAGCAGCTTTAGTGTGGCGGGGGGACCCCAAGGGGAGCTGTTTTTT
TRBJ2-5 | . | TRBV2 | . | CASSGSAETQYF | TGTGCCAGCAGTGGTAGCGCAGAGACCCAGTACTTC
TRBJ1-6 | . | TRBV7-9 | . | CASSLGGDLPPLHF | TGTGCCAGCAGCTTAGGGGGGGATCTGCCACCCCTCCACTTT
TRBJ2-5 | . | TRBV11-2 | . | CASSSAPLRTQYF | TGTGCCAGCAGCTCTGCCCCTCTGAGGACCCAGTACTTC
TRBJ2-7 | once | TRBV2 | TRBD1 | CASSDRDRELVEQYF | TGTGCCAGCAGTGACCGGGACAGGGAGCTAGTAGAGCAGTACTTC
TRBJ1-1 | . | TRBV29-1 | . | CSYRVTTEAFF | TGCAGCTACAGGGTAACAACTGAAGCTTTCTTT
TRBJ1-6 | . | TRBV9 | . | CASTQWGGINSPLHF | TGTGCCAGCACCCAATGGGGGGGGATCAATTCACCCCTCCACTTT
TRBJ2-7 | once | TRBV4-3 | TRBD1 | CASSSDRGAYEQYF | TGCGCCAGCAGCTCGGACAGGGGGGCCTACGAGCAGTACTTC
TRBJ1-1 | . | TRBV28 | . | CASSTNPWRADEAFF | TGTGCCAGCAGTACTAACCCCTGGAGGGCGGATGAAGCTTTCTTT